This T cell receptor (beta chain) was identified during a study of CD8 T cells in ankylosing spondylitis. Overall study findings and caveats: Clones linked to the disease showed a CD8+ phenotype. They occurred at relatively low frequencies in peripheral blood. Ankylosing spondylitis blood seemed to carry a telltale TCR beta motif made of several highly homologous variants.

For TCR beta, libraries came from quantitative 5'-RACE with molecular barcodes. TCRdb called the 5' RACE reads again in MiXCR, with one record for every CDR3 protein. The table lists about 840,000 distinct CDR3 sequences, approximately 12% of them singletons. The V and J ends lost 3 bases and 5 bases, in that order; junction bases with no gene match: 14. This CDR3 contains 16 residues. Germline lookup yields CDR1 DFQATT and CDR2 SNEGSKA (reference sequence). This clonotype was picked up many times. What it binds is unknown. V gene TRBV20-1 combines with J gene TRBJ2-3; 7 nucleotides align to TRBD1. The TCR comes from a male donor with ankylosing spondylitis. Sequenced sample: blood, either unsorted or a sorted T cell fraction (not recorded which). Here the CDR3 reads CSASDSGTERGDTQYF. The CDR3 bases are TGCAGTGCTAGTGATTCCGGGACAGAGAGGGGAGATACGCAGTATTTT.